Described below is a single T cell receptor beta chain sequence and its context. The sample holds a few counts of this clone. Its antigen target is currently unknown. There are no base qualities to consult, and no much larger clone falls within one base. This specimen belongs to a study of OX40 agonist ivuxolimab in advanced cancers. About the investigation overall: Ivuxolimab was an agonistic, fully human IgG2 monoclonal antibody directed against OX40 (CD134), a costimulatory receptor. Among the approximately 54 dose-escalation patients, around 20 had hepatocellular carcinoma, about 15 melanoma, 9 renal cell carcinoma and 9 head and neck cancer. Intravenous ivuxolimab was administered to patients every 2 weeks at six dose levels: 0.01, 0.1, 0.3, 1.5, 3 and 10 mg/kg. The monotherapy dose-escalation portion (N = 52 patients) of the phase I ivuxolimab trial is reported in the paper. Prior anti-PD-1, anti-PD-L1 or anti-CTLA-4 therapy was permitted, and checkpoint inhibitors had been received by around 39% of dose-escalation patients. Peripheral TCRbeta sequencing aimed to test whether ivuxolimab altered TCR sequence diversity and caused clonal T-cell expansion. The dose-escalation cohort was roughly 80% male with a mean age of about 54 years, ranging from roughly 20 to 80. Partial responses occurred in three dose-escalation patients: two with cutaneous melanoma and one with hepatocellular carcinoma.

The CDR3 sequence holds 11 residues, the cysteine and phenylalanine included. Just CDR3 DNA is preserved here, 33 bases in frame from base 1. V is reduced by 3 bases and J by 4 bases, leaving a spacing of 6 bases between them. CDR1 and CDR2 were assigned from the germline V gene (reference sequence) as GTSNPN and SVGIG. Overall study results and their limits: Clonal expansion of both CD4+ and CD8+ blood T cells was observed from baseline to week 6 at doses 0.1 to 3.0 mg/kg. Which antigens the clonally expanded peripheral T cells were specific for was not determined. Low levels of normalized T-cell clonal expansion were also seen in some patients who did not respond. In partial responders in the 0.1-3.0 mg/kg groups, normalized peripheral clonal expansion was found to be among the lowest, especially among CD8+ T cells. After ivuxolimab, expanded clones were on average more numerous among CD8+ T cells than among CD4+ T cells.

To sequence the TCRbeta CDR3 region, genomic DNA was isolated from the sorted cells. The immunoSEQ Assay was used to sequence the TCRbeta CDR3 regions. As stored in TCRdb, this immuneACCESS dataset retains in-frame rearrangements with V and J assigned. A fraction of the clones does not appear; measured against another copy, unresolved V genes explain less than half of the discrepancy, and the remainder lacks a known reason. A total of some 57,000 clones appear in this sample, about 90% of them only once. The ten largest clonotypes hold roughly 25% of the sample. The trial excluded patients who had a history of autoimmune disease or who were on systemic immunosuppression. Peripheral blood for TCR sequencing was collected from all dose cohorts at baseline, on cycle 4 day 1, and on cycle 7 day 1. The samples were drawn from a first-in-human, open-label, multicenter phase I dose-escalation trial of ivuxolimab. Adults with locally advanced or metastatic melanoma, renal cell, hepatocellular, or head and neck squamous cell carcinoma were enrolled in the trial. Before TCR sequencing, CD4+ and CD8+ T cells were separately sorted from peripheral blood.

The chain links TRBV30 with TRBJ1-1; the D gene identity is not certain. The source of this sequence is an adult with an advanced solid tumor such as melanoma, head and neck, liver or kidney cancer. Sample: CD4+ or CD8+ T cells sorted from blood, taken in a trial of the OX40 agonist ivuxolimab. The CDR3 sequence is CAWRGGTEAFF. Here is the DNA: TGTGCCTGGAGGGGAGGCACTGAAGCTTTCTTT.